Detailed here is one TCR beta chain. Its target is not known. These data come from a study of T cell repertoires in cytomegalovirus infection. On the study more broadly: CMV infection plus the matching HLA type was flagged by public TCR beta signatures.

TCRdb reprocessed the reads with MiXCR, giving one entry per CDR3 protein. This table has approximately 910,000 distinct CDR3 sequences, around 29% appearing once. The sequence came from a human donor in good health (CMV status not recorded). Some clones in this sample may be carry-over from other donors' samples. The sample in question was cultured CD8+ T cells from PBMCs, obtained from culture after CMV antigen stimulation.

CDR3 sequence (DNA): TGTGCCAGCAGTTACGCTTCAGCTAACTATGGCTACACCTTC. It is translated as CASSYASANYGYTF. The V gene is TRBV6-1, the J gene TRBJ1-2; D remains ambiguous. This CDR3 region has 14 residues. Trimming took off 5 bases at V and 0 bases at J, with 10 bases between the two ends. Germline V gene sequence: CDR1 MNHNS, CDR2 SASEGT.